Below, one T cell receptor (beta chain) is given with its context. The CDR3 is made up of 15 amino acids. Germline V gene lookup returns CDR1 LNHDA and CDR2 SQIVND (reference sequence). Trimming took 3 bases from V and 5 from J, leaving 14 bases between them. The record originates from a study of OX40 agonist ivuxolimab in advanced cancers. Turning to the study itself: A mean age of roughly 66 years, range 23 to 79, was recorded, and 80% to 90% were male.

Clones were sequenced by immunoSEQ multiplex PCR, and TCRdb holds only the in-frame ones, with some missing. The sample gives 20,000 to 25,000 clones, approximately 88% of which show up once; about a third is in the top ten. The source of this sequence is an adult with an advanced solid tumor such as melanoma, head and neck, liver or kidney cancer. V is TRBV19 and J is TRBJ1-5; D is uncertain. The sample here was CD4+ or CD8+ T cells sorted from blood, taken in a trial of the OX40 agonist ivuxolimab. CDR3 in DNA: TGTGCCAGTAGTATGGTCGAGTCGGGTTATCAGCCCCAGCATTTT. It is translated as CASSMVESGYQPQHF.